What follows are 8 T cell receptor beta chains derived from one specimen sequenced in a study of blood T cells in healthy people across ages. Together with a sample-barcoded 5' primer, a J-beta primer mix was included in a second PCR lasting about 7 to 12 cycles. TCRdb re-derived calls from the 5' RACE reads in MiXCR, one entry per CDR3 protein. This sample has 600,000 or so distinct CDR3 sequences, with approximately 21% found just once. The specimen sequenced was blood. The source is a man between 65 and 85 years old in good health.

There are many counts of this clonotype. The chain joins TRBV20-1 to TRBJ2-5, with D possibly matching TRBD1 (7 bases). Deletions cut 6 bases from V and 5 bases from J, with 16 bases between. Germline lookup yields CDR1 DFQATT and CDR2 SNEGSKA (reference sequence). This CDR3 spans 13 amino acids. The CDR3 sequence: CSAQGGRVETQYF. The CDR3 DNA reads as TGCAGTGCGCAGGGGGGCAGGGTCGAGACCCAGTACTTC.

This clonotype was counted ten times or more. The rearrangement links TRBV6-5 to TRBJ2-5; 8 bases fit TRBD2. Unmatched junction bases numbered 7, after V lost 5 bases and J lost 2 bases. Germline CDR1 reads MNHEY; CDR2 reads SVGAGI. The CDR3 is 15 amino acids. This CDR3 is CASSRIAGLQETQYF. CDR3 bases: TGTGCCAGCAGTCGCATAGCGGGGTTACAAGAGACCCAGTACTTC.

A few counts support this clonotype. The chain carries TRBV5-5 and TRBJ2-1, with TRBD2 matching over 13 bases. The germline gives CDR1 SGHKS, CDR2 YYEKEE (reference sequence). V gave up 4 bases and J gave up 9 bases; unmatched junction bases: 10. CDR3 size: 16 residues. The CDR3: CASSPGTSGISTEQFF. CDR3 nucleotide sequence: TGTGCCAGCAGCCCCGGGACTAGCGGGATAAGCACTGAGCAGTTCTTC.

The gene calls are TRBV6-1 and TRBJ1-3; TRBD1 matches at 7 bases. J was trimmed by 1 base and V by 4 bases; bases with no gene match: 4. The germline CDR1 and CDR2 sequences are MNHNS and SASEGT. The CDR3 loop spans 15 amino acids. The CDR3 nucleotides are TGTGCCAGCAGTGCATCAGGGGGATCTGGAAACACCATATATTTT. Translation gives CASSASGGSGNTIYF.

This clonotype was seen a handful of times. V and J are TRBV3-1 and TRBJ2-7; TRBD2 is a possible D gene (6 bases). Germline V gene data show CDR1 as LGHDT and CDR2 as YNNKEL (reference sequence). V was shortened by 4 bases and J by 0 bases, with 10 bases between the two germline ends. CDR3 length equals 14 residues. The DNA for the CDR3 is TGTGCCAGCAGCCCGTACGGGAGCTCCTACGAGCAGTACTTC. It is translated as CASSPYGSSYEQYF.

The sample holds a few counts of this clonotype. This chain connects TRBV5-5 to TRBJ2-7, with 7 positions matching TRBD1. The CDR3 is made up of 13 amino acids. Germline trimming cut 4 bases from V and 3 bases from J; bases unmatched to any gene: 4. Germline-derived CDR1 and CDR2 are SGHKS and YYEKEE (reference sequence). The CDR3 sequence is CASSNRDSYEQYF. In DNA form, the CDR3 reads TGTGCCAGCAGCAACCGGGACAGCTACGAGCAGTACTTC.

The chain links TRBV7-6 to TRBJ2-2; 8 bases agree with TRBD2. CDR3 length: 18 amino acids. Trimming took 2 bases from V and 4 from J; bases not matched to a gene: 12. CDR1 is SGHVS and CDR2 is FNYEAQ in the germline V gene. This CDR3 is CASSLLITSGSTTGELFF. CDR3 bases: TGTGCCAGCAGCTTACTTATAACTAGCGGATCCACCACCGGGGAGCTGTTTTTT.

This clonotype was detected only a few times. The chain joins TRBV9 to TRBJ2-5; D unresolved. V lost 0 bases and J 7 bases, leaving 7 bases between the germline ends. CDR1 is SGDLS and CDR2 is YYNGEE in the germline V gene. The CDR3 totals 12 residues. The CDR3 coding sequence is TGTGCCAGCAGCGTAGATGTGGGGACCCAGTACTTC. Protein product: CASSVDVGTQYF.